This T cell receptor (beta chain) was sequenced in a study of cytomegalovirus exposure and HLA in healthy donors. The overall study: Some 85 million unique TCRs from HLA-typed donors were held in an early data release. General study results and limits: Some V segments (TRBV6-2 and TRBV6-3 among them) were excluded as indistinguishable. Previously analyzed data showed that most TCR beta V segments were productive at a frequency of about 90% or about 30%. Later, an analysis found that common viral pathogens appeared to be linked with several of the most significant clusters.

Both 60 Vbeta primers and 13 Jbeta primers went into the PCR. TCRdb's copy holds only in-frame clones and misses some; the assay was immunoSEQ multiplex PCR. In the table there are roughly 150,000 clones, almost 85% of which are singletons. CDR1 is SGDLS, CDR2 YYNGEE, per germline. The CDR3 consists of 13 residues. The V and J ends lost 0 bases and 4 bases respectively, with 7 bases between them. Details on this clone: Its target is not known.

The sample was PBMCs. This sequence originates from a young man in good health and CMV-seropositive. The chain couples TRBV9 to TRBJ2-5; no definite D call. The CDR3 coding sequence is TGTGCCAGCAGCGTAGATTGGGCAGAGACCCAGTACTTC. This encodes CASSVDWAETQYF.